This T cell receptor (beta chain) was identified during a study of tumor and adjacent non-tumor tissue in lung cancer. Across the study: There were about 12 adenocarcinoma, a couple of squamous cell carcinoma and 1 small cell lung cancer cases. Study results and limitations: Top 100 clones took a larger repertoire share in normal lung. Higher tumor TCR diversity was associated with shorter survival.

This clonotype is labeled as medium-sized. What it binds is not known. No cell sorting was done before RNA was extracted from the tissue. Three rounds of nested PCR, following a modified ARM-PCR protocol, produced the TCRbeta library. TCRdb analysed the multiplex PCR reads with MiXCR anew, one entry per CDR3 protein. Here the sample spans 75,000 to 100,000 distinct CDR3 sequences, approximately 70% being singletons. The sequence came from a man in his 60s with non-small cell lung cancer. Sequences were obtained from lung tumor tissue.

CDR3 region: CASSLLGSADTQYF. The CDR3, as DNA: TGTGCCAGCAGCCTCCTCGGGAGCGCAGATACGCAGTATTTT. V is TRBV11-1 and J is TRBJ2-3; TRBD2 might be the D (6 bases). Trimming shortened V by 5 bases and J by 4 bases, and 13 bases separated the two germline ends. The CDR3 spans 14 residues. Germline CDR1 SGHAT, CDR2 FQDESV (reference sequence).